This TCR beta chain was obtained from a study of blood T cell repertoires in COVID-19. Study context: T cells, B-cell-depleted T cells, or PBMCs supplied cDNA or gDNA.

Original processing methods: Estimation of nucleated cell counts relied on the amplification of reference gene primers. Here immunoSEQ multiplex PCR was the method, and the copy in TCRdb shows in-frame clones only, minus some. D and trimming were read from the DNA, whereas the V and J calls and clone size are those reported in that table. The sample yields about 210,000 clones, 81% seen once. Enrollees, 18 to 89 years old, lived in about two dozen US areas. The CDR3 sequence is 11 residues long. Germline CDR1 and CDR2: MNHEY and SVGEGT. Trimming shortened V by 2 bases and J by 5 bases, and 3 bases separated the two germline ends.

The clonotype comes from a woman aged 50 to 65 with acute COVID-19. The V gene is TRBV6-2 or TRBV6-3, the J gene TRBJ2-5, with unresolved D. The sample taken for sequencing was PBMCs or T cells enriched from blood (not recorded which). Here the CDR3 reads CASSYRETQYF. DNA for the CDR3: TGTGCCAGCAGTTACCGGGAGACCCAGTACTTC.